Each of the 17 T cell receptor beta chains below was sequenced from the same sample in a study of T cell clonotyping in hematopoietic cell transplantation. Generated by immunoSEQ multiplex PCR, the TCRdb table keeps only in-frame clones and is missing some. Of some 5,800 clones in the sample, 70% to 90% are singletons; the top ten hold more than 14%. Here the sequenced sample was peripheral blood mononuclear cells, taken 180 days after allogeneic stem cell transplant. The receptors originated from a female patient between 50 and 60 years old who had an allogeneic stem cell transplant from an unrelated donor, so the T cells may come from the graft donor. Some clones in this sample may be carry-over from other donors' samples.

The CDR3 protein is CASSWGVSYEQYF. CDR3 bases: TGTGCCAGCAGCTGGGGGGTCTCCTACGAGCAGTACTTC. The chain carries TRBV27 and TRBJ2-7; a weak D match, TRBD2 (6 bases). The germline gives CDR1 MNHEY, CDR2 SMNVEV (reference sequence). This CDR3 has 13 residues. V lost 6 bases and J lost 0, with 9 bases in between.

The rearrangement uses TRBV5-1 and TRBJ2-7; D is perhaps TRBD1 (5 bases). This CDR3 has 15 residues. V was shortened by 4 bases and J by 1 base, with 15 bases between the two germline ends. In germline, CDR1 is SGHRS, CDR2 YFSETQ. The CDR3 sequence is CASSTTGLRSYEQYF. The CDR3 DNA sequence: TGCGCCAGCAGCACCACAGGTCTTCGGTCCTACGAGCAGTACTTC.

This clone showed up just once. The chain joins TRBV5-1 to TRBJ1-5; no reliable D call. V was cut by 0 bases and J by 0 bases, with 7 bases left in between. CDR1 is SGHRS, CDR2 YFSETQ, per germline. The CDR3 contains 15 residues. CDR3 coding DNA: TGCGCCAGCAGCTTGGGAGGGAGTAGCAATCAGCCCCAGCATTTT. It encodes CASSLGGSSNQPQHF.

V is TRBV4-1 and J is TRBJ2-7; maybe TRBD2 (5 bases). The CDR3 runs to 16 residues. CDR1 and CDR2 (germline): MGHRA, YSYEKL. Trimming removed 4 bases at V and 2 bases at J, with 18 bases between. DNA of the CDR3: TGCGCCAGCAGCCGAGTGTTCCCGGGGTTTACCTACGAGCAGTACTTC. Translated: CASSRVFPGFTYEQYF.

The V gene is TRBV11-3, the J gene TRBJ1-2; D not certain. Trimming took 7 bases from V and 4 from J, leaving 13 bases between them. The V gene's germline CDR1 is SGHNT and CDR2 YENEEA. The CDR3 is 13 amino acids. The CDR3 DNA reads TGTGCCAGCAACCACCCGTCGGGCTATGGCTACACCTTC. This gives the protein CASNHPSGYGYTF.

The CDR3: CASSYTGQETGELFF. DNA for the CDR3: TGTGCCAGCAGTTACACCGGACAGGAAACCGGGGAGCTGTTTTTT. V usage is TRBV6-6 and J usage is TRBJ2-2; the match to TRBD1 covers 7 bases. Germline-derived CDR1 and CDR2 are MNHNY and SVGAGI (reference sequence). V lost 2 bases to trimming and J lost 5 bases; unmatched junction nucleotides: 5. The CDR3 runs to 15 residues.

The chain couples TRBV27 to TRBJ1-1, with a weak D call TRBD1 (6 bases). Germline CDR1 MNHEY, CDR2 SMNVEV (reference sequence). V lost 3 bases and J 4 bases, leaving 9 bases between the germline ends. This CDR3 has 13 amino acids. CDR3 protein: CASSFTGTTEAFF. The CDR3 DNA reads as TGTGCCAGCAGTTTCACAGGGACCACTGAAGCTTTCTTT.

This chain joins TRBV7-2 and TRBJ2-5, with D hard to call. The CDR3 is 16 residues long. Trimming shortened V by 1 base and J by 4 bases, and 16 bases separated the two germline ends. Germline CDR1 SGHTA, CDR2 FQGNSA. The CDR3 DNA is TGTGCCAGCAGCTTAGACCGGACCACCGGGCGAGAGACCCAGTACTTC. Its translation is CASSLDRTTGRETQYF.

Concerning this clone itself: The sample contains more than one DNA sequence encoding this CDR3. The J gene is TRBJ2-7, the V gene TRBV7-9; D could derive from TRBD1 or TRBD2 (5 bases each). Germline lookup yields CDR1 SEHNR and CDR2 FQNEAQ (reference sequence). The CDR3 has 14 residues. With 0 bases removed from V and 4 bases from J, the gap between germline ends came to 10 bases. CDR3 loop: CASSLAGTYYEQYF. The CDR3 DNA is TGTGCCAGCAGCTTAGCAGGGACCTATTACGAGCAGTACTTC.

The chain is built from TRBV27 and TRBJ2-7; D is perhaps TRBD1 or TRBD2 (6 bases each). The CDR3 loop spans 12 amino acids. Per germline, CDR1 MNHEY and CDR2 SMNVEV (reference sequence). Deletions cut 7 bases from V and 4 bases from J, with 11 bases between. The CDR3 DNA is TGTGCCAGCATGGGGGGCTGGTACGAGCAGTACTTC. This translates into CASMGGWYEQYF.

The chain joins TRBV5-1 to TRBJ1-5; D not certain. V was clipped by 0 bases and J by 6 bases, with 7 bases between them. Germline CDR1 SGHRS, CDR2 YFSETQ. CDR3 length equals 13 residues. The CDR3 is CASSLDPGQPQHF. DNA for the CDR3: TGCGCCAGCAGCTTGGACCCGGGTCAGCCCCAGCATTTT.

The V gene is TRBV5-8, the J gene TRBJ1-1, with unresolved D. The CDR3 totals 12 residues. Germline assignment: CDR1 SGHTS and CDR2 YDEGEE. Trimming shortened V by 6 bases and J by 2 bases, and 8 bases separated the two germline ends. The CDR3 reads CASISPNTEAFF. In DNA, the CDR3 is TGTGCCAGCATCAGCCCCAACACTGAAGCTTTCTTT.

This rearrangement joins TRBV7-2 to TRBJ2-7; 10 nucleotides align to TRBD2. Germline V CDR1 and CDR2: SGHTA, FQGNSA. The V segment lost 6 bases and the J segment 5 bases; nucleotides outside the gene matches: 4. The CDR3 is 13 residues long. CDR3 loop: CASRASGSDEQYF. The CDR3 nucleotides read TGTGCCAGCAGGGCTAGCGGGAGCGACGAGCAGTACTTC.

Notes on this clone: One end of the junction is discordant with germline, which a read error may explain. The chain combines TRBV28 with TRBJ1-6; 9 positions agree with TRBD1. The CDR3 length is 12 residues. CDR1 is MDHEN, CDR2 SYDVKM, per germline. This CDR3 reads CASSSTPGQGLF. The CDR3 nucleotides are TGTGCCAGCAGTTCAACACCGGGACAGGGTCTCTTT.

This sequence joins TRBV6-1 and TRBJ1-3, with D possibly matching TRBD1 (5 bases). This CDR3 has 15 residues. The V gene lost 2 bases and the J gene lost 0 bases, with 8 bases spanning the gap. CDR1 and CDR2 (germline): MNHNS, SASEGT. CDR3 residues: CASSEMGGSGNTIYF. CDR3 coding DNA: TGTGCCAGCAGTGAAATGGGGGGCTCTGGAAACACCATATATTTT.

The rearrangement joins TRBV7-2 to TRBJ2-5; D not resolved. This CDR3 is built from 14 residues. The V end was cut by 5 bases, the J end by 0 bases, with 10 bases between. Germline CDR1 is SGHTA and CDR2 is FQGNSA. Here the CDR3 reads CASSLVGDQETQYF. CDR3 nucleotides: TGTGCCAGCAGCCTCGTTGGGGACCAAGAGACCCAGTACTTC.

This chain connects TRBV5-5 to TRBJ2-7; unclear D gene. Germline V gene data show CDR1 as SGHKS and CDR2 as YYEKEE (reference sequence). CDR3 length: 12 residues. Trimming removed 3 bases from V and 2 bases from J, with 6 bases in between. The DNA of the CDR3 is TGTGCCAGCAGCTCGGCAGCCTACGAGCAGTACTTC. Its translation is CASSSAAYEQYF.